These T cell receptor beta chains were read from a single sample in a study of cytomegalovirus exposure and HLA in healthy donors. Assay: immunoSEQ multiplex PCR; the TCRdb copy retains only in-frame clones and omits some. The data show fewer than 150,000 clones, around 69% seen once. The sample consisted of PBMCs. The receptors here all came from a man aged 50 to 59 in good health and CMV-seropositive. CDR3s include the opening cysteine and the closing phenylalanine or tryptophan. The D gene is left open where the match is weak. Clone size is shown for a subset of rows, as once, few, many or a class of expanded clone.

abundance: -
d_gene: TRBD1
j_gene: TRBJ2-7
v_gene: TRBV2
CDR3aa: CASSEAVPGTASYEQYF
CDR3nt: TGTGCCAGCAGTGAAGCGGTCCCCGGGACAGCCAGCTACGAGCAGTACTTC

abundance: -
d_gene: -
j_gene: TRBJ2-1
v_gene: TRBV12-2
CDR3aa: CASRLKTGTHEQFF
CDR3nt: TGTGCAAGTCGCTTAAAAACGGGTACTCATGAGCAGTTCTTC

abundance: once
d_gene: TRBD2
j_gene: TRBJ2-5
v_gene: TRBV29-1
CDR3aa: CSVIKPVAGAPLGETQYF
CDR3nt: TGCAGCGTCATTAAACCAGTAGCGGGAGCCCCATTAGGGGAGACCCAGTACTTC

abundance: -
d_gene: TRBD1
j_gene: TRBJ2-7
v_gene: TRBV5-6
CDR3aa: CASSVGTGEYEQYF
CDR3nt: TGTGCCAGCAGCGTCGGGACAGGGGAATACGAGCAGTACTTC

abundance: -
d_gene: TRBD2
j_gene: TRBJ2-7
v_gene: TRBV9
CDR3aa: CASSVGGSGTYEQYF
CDR3nt: TGTGCCAGCAGCGTAGGGGGTAGCGGGACCTACGAGCAGTACTTC

abundance: -
d_gene: -
j_gene: TRBJ2-3
v_gene: TRBV27
CDR3aa: CATVGSVADTQYF
CDR3nt: TGTGCCACCGTCGGTTCGGTGGCAGATACGCAGTATTTT

abundance: -
d_gene: TRBD1
j_gene: TRBJ2-7
v_gene: TRBV28
CDR3aa: CASSSPGQDAYEQYF
CDR3nt: TGTGCCAGCAGCAGTCCGGGACAGGATGCCTACGAGCAGTACTTC

abundance: -
d_gene: -
j_gene: TRBJ2-5
v_gene: TRBV7-2
CDR3aa: CASSLPPAWGDGQYF
CDR3nt: TGTGCCAGCAGCTTACCGCCGGCGTGGGGGGATGGCCAGTACTTC

abundance: once
d_gene: TRBD1
j_gene: TRBJ1-1
v_gene: TRBV7-9
CDR3aa: CSSSSPGTGTGESEAFF
CDR3nt: TGTTCCAGCAGCTCACCAGGCACCGGGACAGGGGAGTCTGAAGCTTTCTTT

abundance: -
d_gene: -
j_gene: TRBJ1-5
v_gene: TRBV7-2
CDR3aa: CASSLILTSYSNQPQHF
CDR3nt: TGTGCCAGCAGCTTGATACTAACATCCTATAGCAATCAGCCCCAGCATTTT

abundance: -
d_gene: TRBD2
j_gene: TRBJ2-3
v_gene: TRBV5-4
CDR3aa: CASNVDGRWSTDTQYF
CDR3nt: TGTGCCAGCAACGTCGACGGGAGGTGGAGCACAGATACGCAGTATTTT

abundance: -
d_gene: -
j_gene: TRBJ2-2
v_gene: TRBV11-3
CDR3aa: CASSLETAGELFF
CDR3nt: TGTGCCAGCAGCTTAGAGACAGCCGGGGAGCTGTTTTTT

abundance: few
d_gene: -
j_gene: TRBJ2-3
v_gene: TRBV7-9
CDR3aa: CASSISGDTQYF
CDR3nt: TGTGCCAGCAGCATATCGGGAGATACGCAGTATTTT

abundance: once
d_gene: -
j_gene: TRBJ2-7
v_gene: TRBV5-1
CDR3aa: CASSLFKTESYEQYF
CDR3nt: TGCGCCAGCAGCTTATTCAAGACAGAATCCTACGAGCAGTACTTC

abundance: -
d_gene: TRBD2
j_gene: TRBJ2-3
v_gene: TRBV4-1
CDR3aa: CASSQDELAGDTQYF
CDR3nt: TGCGCCAGCAGCCAAGACGAGCTAGCGGGGGATACGCAGTATTTT

abundance: -
d_gene: TRBD1
j_gene: TRBJ1-5
v_gene: TRBV2
CDR3aa: CASVDLRDRGYQPQHF
CDR3nt: TGTGCCAGCGTAGACCTTCGGGACAGGGGATATCAGCCCCAGCATTTT

abundance: -
d_gene: -
j_gene: TRBJ1-1
v_gene: TRBV7-9
CDR3aa: CASGGRGMNTEAFF
CDR3nt: TGTGCCAGCGGAGGTCGCGGGATGAACACTGAAGCTTTCTTT

abundance: few
d_gene: TRBD1
j_gene: TRBJ1-2
v_gene: TRBV18
CDR3aa: CASSRGTGVGYTF
CDR3nt: TGTGCCAGCTCACGTGGGACAGGGGTCGGCTACACCTTC

abundance: -
d_gene: -
j_gene: TRBJ2-7
v_gene: TRBV4-1
CDR3aa: CASSQDPGSSSYEQYF
CDR3nt: TGCGCCAGCAGCCAAGACCCGGGGAGCAGCTCCTACGAGCAGTACTTC

abundance: -
d_gene: TRBD1
j_gene: TRBJ2-7
v_gene: TRBV11-2
CDR3aa: CASSPQISNRGYGEQYF
CDR3nt: TGTGCCAGCAGCCCGCAAATCTCTAACAGGGGGTATGGCGAGCAGTACTTC

abundance: -
d_gene: -
j_gene: TRBJ2-7
v_gene: TRBV28
CDR3aa: CASSPDSIEQYF
CDR3nt: TGTGCCAGCAGTCCAGACAGTATCGAGCAGTACTTC

abundance: -
d_gene: TRBD2
j_gene: TRBJ2-5
v_gene: TRBV14
CDR3aa: CASSPGLAGGPRETQYF
CDR3nt: TGTGCCAGCAGCCCGGGACTAGCGGGAGGGCCGCGAGAGACCCAGTACTTC

abundance: -
d_gene: -
j_gene: TRBJ2-7
v_gene: TRBV5-5
CDR3aa: CASSPAGPTEQYF
CDR3nt: TGTGCCAGCAGCCCGGCAGGCCCGACCGAGCAGTACTTC

abundance: -
d_gene: -
j_gene: TRBJ1-5
v_gene: TRBV4-2
CDR3aa: CASSQDGIGAGNQPQHF
CDR3nt: TGTGCCAGCAGCCAAGATGGTATAGGGGCGGGCAATCAGCCCCAGCATTTT

abundance: -
d_gene: TRBD1
j_gene: TRBJ1-2
v_gene: TRBV7-6
CDR3aa: CASSIDRGYGYTF
CDR3nt: TGTGCCAGCAGCATCGACAGGGGCTATGGCTACACCTTC

abundance: -
d_gene: TRBD2
j_gene: TRBJ2-3
v_gene: TRBV25-1
CDR3aa: CASSRLAGAVDTQYF
CDR3nt: TGTGCCAGCAGTAGACTAGCGGGAGCGGTAGATACGCAGTATTTT

abundance: -
d_gene: TRBD2
j_gene: TRBJ2-1
v_gene: TRBV5-5
CDR3aa: CASSLVAGRGNEQFF
CDR3nt: TGTGCCAGCAGCTTGGTAGCGGGGAGGGGTAATGAGCAGTTCTTC

abundance: -
d_gene: -
j_gene: TRBJ1-2
v_gene: TRBV29-1
CDR3aa: CSVELSNYGYTF
CDR3nt: TGCAGCGTTGAACTGAGTAACTATGGCTACACCTTC

abundance: once
d_gene: TRBD2
j_gene: TRBJ2-7
v_gene: TRBV19
CDR3aa: CASSPRLAGGSGQYF
CDR3nt: TGTGCCAGTAGCCCAAGACTAGCGGGAGGGTCTGGGCAGTACTTC

abundance: -
d_gene: -
j_gene: TRBJ1-3
v_gene: TRBV28
CDR3aa: CASSLGGVEGNTIYF
CDR3nt: TGTGCCAGCAGTCTCGGGGGGGTCGAAGGAAACACCATATATTTT

abundance: -
d_gene: -
j_gene: TRBJ2-1
v_gene: TRBV21-1
CDR3aa: CASSKYRSGVSYNEQFF
CDR3nt: TGTGCCAGCAGCAAATATAGGTCCGGAGTCTCCTACAATGAGCAGTTCTTC

abundance: -
d_gene: TRBD2
j_gene: TRBJ2-3
v_gene: TRBV27
CDR3aa: CASSTNSGRADTQYF
CDR3nt: TGTGCCAGCAGTACTAATAGCGGGAGGGCAGATACGCAGTATTTT

abundance: -
d_gene: -
j_gene: TRBJ1-5
v_gene: TRBV5-4
CDR3aa: CASSLASPSGQPQHF
CDR3nt: TGTGCCAGCAGCTTGGCCTCCCCCAGCGGTCAGCCCCAGCATTTT

abundance: -
d_gene: -
j_gene: TRBJ1-5
v_gene: TRBV6-1
CDR3aa: CASSGAGDAPQHF
CDR3nt: TGTGCCAGCAGTGGAGCAGGGGATGCGCCCCAGCATTTT

abundance: -
d_gene: -
j_gene: TRBJ2-5
v_gene: TRBV2
CDR3aa: CASVPTGGSETQYF
CDR3nt: TGTGCCAGCGTACCGACAGGTGGTTCAGAGACCCAGTACTTC

abundance: -
d_gene: TRBD1
j_gene: TRBJ1-2
v_gene: TRBV4-3
CDR3aa: CASSHRQGPVYGYTF
CDR3nt: TGCGCCAGCAGCCATCGACAGGGGCCCGTCTATGGCTACACCTTC

abundance: few
d_gene: -
j_gene: TRBJ2-4
v_gene: TRBV12-5
CDR3aa: CARSRAHHRVANIQYF
CDR3nt: TGTGCTAGGTCCAGGGCCCATCATCGGGTGGCAAACATTCAGTACTTC

abundance: -
d_gene: TRBD2
j_gene: TRBJ2-7
v_gene: TRBV5-5
CDR3aa: CASSLGRENYEQYF
CDR3nt: TGTGCCAGCAGCTTGGGGCGGGAGAACTACGAGCAGTACTTC

abundance: -
d_gene: -
j_gene: TRBJ2-1
v_gene: TRBV10-1
CDR3aa: CASSRGSDEQFF
CDR3nt: TGCGCCAGCAGTAGGGGGTCGGATGAGCAGTTCTTC

abundance: -
d_gene: TRBD2
j_gene: TRBJ2-7
v_gene: TRBV5-4
CDR3aa: CASSLARGSGVTYEQYF
CDR3nt: TGTGCCAGCAGCTTGGCGAGGGGTAGCGGGGTTACCTACGAGCAGTACTTC

abundance: -
d_gene: TRBD2
j_gene: TRBJ2-2
v_gene: TRBV7-9
CDR3aa: CASIVAGGNTGELFF
CDR3nt: TGTGCCAGCATCGTGGCGGGAGGGAACACCGGGGAGCTGTTTTTT

abundance: -
d_gene: -
j_gene: TRBJ2-7
v_gene: TRBV5-1
CDR3aa: CASSLNSGLRSPYEQYF
CDR3nt: TGCGCCAGCAGCTTGAACTCAGGGTTAAGATCTCCCTACGAGCAGTACTTC

abundance: -
d_gene: -
j_gene: TRBJ2-2
v_gene: TRBV5-6
CDR3aa: CASIRENTGELFF
CDR3nt: TGTGCCTCCATCCGGGAGAACACCGGGGAGCTGTTTTTT

abundance: -
d_gene: TRBD2
j_gene: TRBJ2-7
v_gene: TRBV5-1
CDR3aa: CASSLVGGEQYF
CDR3nt: TGCGCCAGCAGCTTGGTGGGGGGGGAGCAGTACTTC

abundance: -
d_gene: -
j_gene: TRBJ1-5
v_gene: TRBV7-9
CDR3aa: CASSPTGRNQPQHF
CDR3nt: TGTGCCAGCAGCCCAACAGGGCGCAATCAGCCCCAGCATTTT

abundance: once
d_gene: -
j_gene: TRBJ1-2
v_gene: TRBV7-9
CDR3aa: CASSLAAGRVTNYGYTF
CDR3nt: TGTGCCAGCAGCTTAGCGGCGGGGAGGGTCACTAACTATGGCTACACCTTC

abundance: -
d_gene: TRBD1
j_gene: TRBJ2-3
v_gene: TRBV5-6
CDR3aa: CASSWGTGGTDTQYF
CDR3nt: TGTGCCAGCAGCTGGGGGACAGGGGGTACAGATACGCAGTATTTT

abundance: -
d_gene: TRBD1
j_gene: TRBJ1-4
v_gene: TRBV27
CDR3aa: CASSLDRGKKLFF
CDR3nt: TGTGCCAGCAGTTTAGACAGGGGGAAAAAACTGTTTTTT

abundance: -
d_gene: -
j_gene: TRBJ1-1
v_gene: TRBV5-1
CDR3aa: CASSLGGVRGAEAFF
CDR3nt: TGCGCCAGCAGCTTGGGGGGCGTTAGGGGCGCTGAAGCTTTCTTT

abundance: -
d_gene: -
j_gene: TRBJ2-7
v_gene: TRBV6-5
CDR3aa: CASSSAYPPFYEQYF
CDR3nt: TGTGCCAGCAGTTCCGCCTACCCCCCTTTTTACGAGCAGTACTTC

abundance: -
d_gene: -
j_gene: TRBJ2-5
v_gene: TRBV5-4
CDR3aa: CASSLAARGLQETQYF
CDR3nt: TGTGCCAGCAGCTTGGCCGCCAGGGGCCTCCAAGAGACCCAGTACTTC

abundance: -
d_gene: -
j_gene: TRBJ2-1
v_gene: TRBV21-1
CDR3aa: CASSKGDRYNEQFF
CDR3nt: TGTGCCAGCAGCAAAGGGGACAGGTACAATGAGCAGTTCTTC

abundance: -
d_gene: -
j_gene: TRBJ1-2
v_gene: TRBV19
CDR3aa: CASSIGPAGYGYTF
CDR3nt: TGTGCCAGTAGTATTGGCCCGGCGGGCTATGGCTACACCTTC

abundance: few
d_gene: -
j_gene: TRBJ2-5
v_gene: TRBV21-1
CDR3aa: CASRQGALYQETQYF
CDR3nt: TGTGCCAGCAGACAGGGGGCCCTATATCAAGAGACCCAGTACTTC

abundance: -
d_gene: -
j_gene: TRBJ1-2
v_gene: TRBV28
CDR3aa: CASSLPFYGYTF
CDR3nt: TGTGCCAGCAGTTTACCCTTCTATGGCTACACCTTC